The subject of this entry is one T cell receptor (beta chain). This entry comes from a study of T cell repertoires in cytomegalovirus infection. Study information: CMV infection plus the matching HLA type was flagged by public TCR beta signatures.

TCRdb fed the reads into MiXCR, producing one record per CDR3 protein. The sample yields roughly 230,000 distinct CDR3 sequences, about a sixth seen once. The length of the CDR3 is 13 residues. The germline V and J ends were trimmed by 2 bases and 10 bases, with 12 bases remaining between them. In germline, CDR1 is MNHEY, CDR2 SVGEGT. Source material: CD8+ T cells from PBMCs. This rearrangement joins TRBV6-2 or TRBV6-3 to TRBJ2-1; D unresolved. This sequence originates from a human donor in good health (CMV status not recorded). Some clones in this sample may be carry-over from other donors' samples. In DNA, the CDR3 is TGTGCCAGCAGTTACGGAACTCCATCCGAGCAGTTCTTC. As protein: CASSYGTPSEQFF.